This T cell receptor (beta chain) is from a study of cytomegalovirus exposure and HLA in healthy donors. Researchers ran the PCR with 60 Vbeta and 13 Jbeta primers. TCRdb's table, derived via immunoSEQ multiplex PCR, lists solely in-frame clones and lacks some. Of over 150,000 clones in the sample, roughly 80% were seen once. This clone has just one count. The TCR was taken from a woman aged 45-65 years in good health and CMV-seronegative. Source material: PBMCs.

The CDR3 loop is CASKRGVEAGNTIYF. The CDR3 DNA is TGTGCCAGCAAGCGGGGGGTAGAGGCTGGAAACACCATATATTTT. This chain connects TRBV2 to TRBJ1-3, with D maybe TRBD1 (5 bases). This CDR3 comprises 15 residues. Germline CDR1 and CDR2: SNHLY and FYNNEI. The ends were cut back, 7 bases at V and 2 bases at J, with 15 bases in the middle.